This entry concerns a single T cell receptor (beta chain). Its antigen is as yet unknown. The sample contains more than one DNA sequence encoding this CDR3. These data come from a study of cytomegalovirus exposure and HLA in healthy donors. Findings and limits, study-wide: In most subjects, TCR beta sequences reportedly gave accurate predictions of HLA-A and HLA-B alleles. Relative to the approximately 700-donor mean, N-insertions were reportedly fewer in an Asian-associated ancestry cluster in a later analysis.

The PCR made use of 60 Vbeta and 13 Jbeta primers. Measured with immunoSEQ multiplex PCR; TCRdb has only the in-frame clones, and not every one. Of about 190,000 clones listed, approximately 87% are singletons. The specimen was PBMCs. The clonotype originates from a man younger than 45 in good health and CMV-seronegative.

The CDR3 nucleotides read TGTGCCAGCTCTTCGGACGGGGTACACACCGGGGAGCTGTTTTTT. This encodes CASSSDGVHTGELFF. This chain joins TRBV18 and TRBJ2-2; the D gene is possibly TRBD2 (5 bases). The CDR3 totals 15 residues. V was shortened by 6 bases and J by 3 bases, with 14 bases between the two germline ends. Germline V gene lookup returns CDR1 KGHSH and CDR2 LQKENI.